This is a list of T cell receptor beta chains from one sample in a study of monozygotic twins with inflammatory bowel disease. TCRdb reprocessed the 5' RACE reads; each CDR3 protein has one entry and no DNA is given. The table lists over 150,000 distinct CDR3 sequences. Input material: blood. These receptors originate from a human donor with ulcerative colitis or Crohn's disease, or a healthy co-twin of an affected twin (not recorded which). Both conserved end residues are part of each CDR3.

j_gene: TRBJ1-3; len: 15; v_gene: TRBV7-3; CDR3aa: CASSLSPAAENTIYF
j_gene: TRBJ2-1; len: 16; v_gene: TRBV11-2; CDR3aa: CASSQGLGPSYNEQFF
j_gene: TRBJ2-7; len: 16; v_gene: TRBV5-1; CDR3aa: CASSSEPSGLSYEQYF
j_gene: TRBJ1-5; len: 16; v_gene: TRBV18; CDR3aa: CASSPGLGVRDQPQHF
j_gene: TRBJ1-2; len: 12; v_gene: TRBV20-1; CDR3aa: CSARTGHRGYTF
j_gene: TRBJ1-1; len: 13; v_gene: TRBV5-1; CDR3aa: CASSPNRANEAFF
j_gene: TRBJ1-5; len: 13; v_gene: TRBV7-8; CDR3aa: CAISKDRNQPQHF
j_gene: TRBJ2-6; len: 16; v_gene: TRBV9; CDR3aa: CASSISDSWGANVLTF
j_gene: TRBJ2-3; len: 11; v_gene: TRBV28; CDR3aa: CALASQDTQYF
j_gene: TRBJ2-3; len: 15; v_gene: TRBV12-3/TRBV12-4; CDR3aa: CAGSLSGGQKDTQYF
j_gene: TRBJ1-5; len: 14; v_gene: TRBV10-3; CDR3aa: CASTGQYSNQPQHF
j_gene: TRBJ2-5; len: 17; v_gene: TRBV11-3; CDR3aa: CASSPYPGEELQETQYF
j_gene: TRBJ2-2; len: 16; v_gene: TRBV7-7; CDR3aa: CASSLGAGQTTGELFF
j_gene: TRBJ2-5; len: 12; v_gene: TRBV11-2; CDR3aa: CASSFLGETQYF
j_gene: TRBJ1-1; len: 15; v_gene: TRBV20-1; CDR3aa: CSASLIGVRNTEAFF
j_gene: TRBJ2-5; len: 12; v_gene: TRBV3-1; CDR3aa: CASSQTSETQYF
j_gene: TRBJ2-5; len: 15; v_gene: TRBV3-1; CDR3aa: CASSQDHRSEETQYF
j_gene: TRBJ2-5; len: 13; v_gene: TRBV29-1; CDR3aa: CSVGLVLGETQYF
j_gene: TRBJ2-5; len: 15; v_gene: TRBV4-1; CDR3aa: CASSQGALYQETQYF
j_gene: TRBJ2-7; len: 14; v_gene: TRBV5-1; CDR3aa: CASSLDRDGYEQYF
j_gene: TRBJ1-3; len: 11; v_gene: TRBV10-3; CDR3aa: CAISLGNTIYF
j_gene: TRBJ1-6; len: 15; v_gene: TRBV6-5; CDR3aa: CASSYESGADSPLHF
j_gene: TRBJ1-2; len: 14; v_gene: TRBV5-4; CDR3aa: CASSFGRENYGYTF
j_gene: TRBJ2-1; len: 15; v_gene: TRBV20-1; CDR3aa: CSARTSGRLGNEQFF
j_gene: TRBJ2-7; len: 14; v_gene: TRBV28; CDR3aa: CASSLGVGGGEQYF
j_gene: TRBJ2-7; len: 13; v_gene: TRBV7-7; CDR3aa: CASSLGREGEQYF
j_gene: TRBJ1-6; len: 16; v_gene: TRBV12-3/TRBV12-4; CDR3aa: CASSWDRSSYNSPLHF
j_gene: TRBJ1-6; len: 15; v_gene: TRBV27; CDR3aa: CASRNLEGLNSPLHF
j_gene: TRBJ1-2; len: 16; v_gene: TRBV19; CDR3aa: CASSSRDSGRQMGYTF